The present TCR beta chain was sequenced within a study of Ad26.COV2.S vaccination and SARS-CoV-2 variants. Study-level background: Ad26.COV2.S given intramuscularly, once or twice 56 days apart. Findings of the study overall: Vaccinees displayed broader spike-specific TCR repertoires than placebo recipients. Total T cell responses, in the TCR breadth and depth analyses, may have been underestimated.

Trimming removed 6 bases from V and 2 bases from J; junction bases left unmatched: 13. CDR1 is SGHTA and CDR2 is FQGNSA in the germline V gene. The CDR3 consists of 16 residues. Treatment noted: roughly 18 received Ad26.COV2.S at low or high dose, single or two shots; several received placebo; per-sample allocation not given. All samples were drawn on day 63, counting from the first vaccine or placebo injection. Using immunoSEQ multiplex PCR, the repertoire was profiled, and TCRdb retains in-frame clones only, with some absent. The sample has approximately 450,000 clones, 75% to 95% seen once. On this clone itself: What it binds is not known.

The sequence was obtained from a person between 18 and 59 years old who received the Ad26.COV2.S COVID-19 vaccine or a placebo. The input for sequencing was peripheral blood, taken in a trial of Ad26.COV2.S vaccine versus placebo. The J gene is TRBJ2-7, the V gene TRBV7-2; 7 nucleotides line up with TRBD1. The DNA for the CDR3 is TGTGCCAGCAGTCCAGACAGGGACATCGGGGCCTACGAGCAGTACTTC. Translating it yields CASSPDRDIGAYEQYF.